This T cell receptor (beta chain) was sequenced in a study of T cell responses to AZD1222 COVID-19 vaccine. The CDR3 extends over 15 amino acids. The V gene lost 4 bases and the J gene lost 5 bases, with 14 bases spanning the gap. CDR1 is KGHSH and CDR2 is LQKENI in the germline V gene. Produced via immunoSEQ multiplex PCR; TCRdb's table is partial and in-frame only. The sample has about 150,000 clones; about nine tenths are singletons. The V and J genes are TRBV18 and TRBJ2-2, with D hard to call. This clonotype was sampled from an adult who received the AZD1222 COVID-19 vaccine. The sequencing used peripheral blood, collected 28 days after the second AZD1222 dose. As DNA, the CDR3 is TGTGCCAGCTCACAGGGTTTAAGTCGGACCGGGGAGCTGTTTTTT. This gives the protein CASSQGLSRTGELFF.